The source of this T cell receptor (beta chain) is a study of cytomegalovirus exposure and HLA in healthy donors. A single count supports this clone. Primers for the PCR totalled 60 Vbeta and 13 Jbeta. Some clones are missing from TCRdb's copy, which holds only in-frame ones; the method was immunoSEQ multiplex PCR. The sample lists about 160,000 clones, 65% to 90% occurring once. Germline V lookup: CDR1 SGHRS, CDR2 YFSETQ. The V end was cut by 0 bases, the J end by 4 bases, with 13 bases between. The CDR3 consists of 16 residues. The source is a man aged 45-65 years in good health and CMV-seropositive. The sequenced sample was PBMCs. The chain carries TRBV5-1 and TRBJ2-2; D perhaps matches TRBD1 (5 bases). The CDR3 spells CASSLEQGMSTGELFF. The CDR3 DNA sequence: TGCGCCAGCAGCTTGGAGCAGGGAATGAGCACCGGGGAGCTGTTTTTT.